The 2 T cell receptor beta chains below were found in one sample sequenced in a study of cytomegalovirus exposure and HLA in healthy donors. Sequencing used immunoSEQ multiplex PCR; TCRdb keeps in-frame clones, though not all of them. This sample has 70,000 to 80,000 clones; around 94% occur once, and the top ten carry 3% to 4%. Sequenced sample: PBMCs. These receptors originate from a young woman in good health and CMV-seropositive.

This chain uses TRBV28 with TRBJ2-7; tentative D call: TRBD1 (5 bases). The CDR3 loop spans 16 amino acids. The germline gives CDR1 MDHEN, CDR2 SYDVKM. The V end lost 8 bases, the J end lost 0 bases, and 20 bases lay between the germline ends. CDR3 bases: TGTGCCAGCCGGTCAGTCCAGGGCAAAAGCTCCTACGAGCAGTACTTC. Encoded protein: CASRSVQGKSSYEQYF. Full variable domain (outside the CDR3, taken from reference TRBV28 and TRBJ2-7): DVKVTQSSRYLVKRTGEKVFLECVQDMDHENMFWYRQDPGLGLRLIYFSYDVKMKEKGDIPEGYSVSREKKERFSLILESASTNQTSMYLCASRSVQGKSSYEQYFGPGTRLTVT.

Note on this clone: Germline and junction disagree at one end, which may indicate a read error. The chain joins TRBV5-8 to TRBJ2-7; possibly TRBD1 for D (5 bases). From germline, CDR1 is SGHTS and CDR2 YDEGEE. This CDR3 contains 14 residues. The CDR3 loop reads CASSLTGSSHEQYF. DNA of the CDR3: TGTGCCAGCAGCTTGACAGGTTCCTCCCACGAGCAGTACTTC.